Below are 17 T cell receptor beta chains sequenced from a single sample in a study of identical twins. TCRdb used MiXCR to reprocess the 5' RACE reads, holding one entry per CDR3 protein. The sample yields about 1.7 million distinct CDR3 sequences, under 35% seen once. Source material: cord blood. The receptor source for this set is a newborn girl in good health.

The table lists this clonotype with a few counts. V is TRBV5-1 and J is TRBJ1-2, with 9 bases fitting TRBD1. Germline CDR1 SGHRS, CDR2 YFSETQ. CDR3 length equals 15 residues. The junction had 7 bases not matched to a gene; V was cut back by 2 bases and J by 5 bases. CDR3 DNA sequence: TGCGCCAGCAGCTTACAGACCGGGACAGGGTATGGCTACACCTTC. It specifies CASSLQTGTGYGYTF.

A few counts support this clonotype. The chain employs TRBV19 and TRBJ2-1; 8 nucleotides align to TRBD2. Looked up from germline, CDR1 is LNHDA and CDR2 is SQIVND (reference sequence). V shed 3 bases and J 5 bases; nucleotides not matched to a gene: 6. The CDR3 runs to 15 residues. CDR3 protein: CASSMASGGHNEQFF. For the CDR3, the DNA is TGTGCCAGTAGTATGGCCTCGGGGGGGCACAATGAGCAGTTCTTC. Combining the CDR3 with reference TRBV19 and TRBJ2-1 gives the whole variable domain DGGITQSPKYLFRKEGQNVTLSCEQNLNHDAMYWYRQDPGQGLRLIYYSQIVNDFQKGDIAEGYSVSREKKESFPLTVTSAQKNPTAFYLCASSMASGGHNEQFFGPGTRLTVL.

The chain combines TRBV19 with TRBJ1-5, with D uncertain. Trimming shortened V by 3 bases and J by 0 bases, and 12 bases separated the two germline ends. CDR3 length: 16 amino acids. CDR1 LNHDA and CDR2 SQIVND come from the germline V gene (reference sequence). This CDR3 reads CASSILSTTSNQPQHF. The CDR3 region has the DNA TGTGCCAGTAGTATTTTGAGCACCACTAGCAATCAGCCCCAGCATTTT.

This clonotype came up a few times. A junction boundary mismatches the germline segment, possibly from a read error. The chain employs TRBV20-1 and TRBJ2-1; 8 bases map to TRBD2. The CDR3 contains 15 residues. Germline V lookup: CDR1 DFQATT, CDR2 SNEGSKA (reference sequence). CDR3 in amino acids: CRARGTSKSYNEQFF. CDR3 sequence (DNA): TGCAGGGCTAGGGGGACTAGTAAATCCTACAATGAGCAGTTCTTC.

Comment on this clonotype: One end of the junction varies from germline; a read error may be responsible. The chain couples TRBV11-2 to TRBJ2-4; 7 nucleotides align to TRBD2. The J call may be faulty, since TRBJ2-7 better matches the DNA end. The CDR3 length is 14 residues. Germline V CDR1 and CDR2: SGHAT, FQNNGV. In nucleotides, the CDR3 is TGTGCAAGCAGCCAAAACGGGGGGACCTACGAGCAGTACTTC. Translated, it gives CASSQNGGTYEQYF.

The rearrangement links TRBV15 to TRBJ2-4, with D perhaps matching TRBD1 (5 bases). V was shortened by 0 bases and J by 6 bases, with 18 bases between the two germline ends. Germline assignment: CDR1 LNHNV and CDR2 YYDKDF (reference sequence). The CDR3 runs 17 residues. The CDR3 here is CATSRDRTIQSRNIQYF. The CDR3 coding sequence is TGTGCCACCAGCAGAGACCGGACAATTCAATCCCGAAACATTCAGTACTTC.

This clonotype was recorded a few times. The rearrangement links TRBV6-6 to TRBJ2-1; D not resolved. Trimming took off 5 bases at V and 1 base at J, with 15 bases between the two ends. The CDR3 totals 16 residues. Looked up from germline, CDR1 is MNHNY and CDR2 is SVGAGI (reference sequence). CDR3 region: CASSRTEWNSYNEQFF. In DNA, the CDR3 is TGTGCCAGCAGTAGGACGGAATGGAATTCCTACAATGAGCAGTTCTTC.

The chain couples TRBV27 to TRBJ2-4, with 7 bases aligning to TRBD1. Germline trimming cut 5 bases from V and 8 bases from J; bases unmatched to any gene: 6. Germline assignment: CDR1 MNHEY and CDR2 SMNVEV (reference sequence). This CDR3 has 13 residues. CDR3 in DNA: TGTGCCAGCAGTATACGACAGGGAGACATTCAGTACTTC. It codes for CASSIRQGDIQYF.

This clonotype has more than one count but fewer than ten. This chain joins TRBV4-1 and TRBJ2-1, with TRBD2 matching over 10 bases. CDR1 MGHRA and CDR2 YSYEKL come from the germline V gene. The CDR3 runs to 16 residues. J was trimmed by 4 bases and V by 2 bases; bases with no gene match: 5. The CDR3 here is CASSQKAGGTYNEQFF. The CDR3 bases are TGCGCCAGCAGCCAAAAAGCGGGGGGGACGTACAATGAGCAGTTCTTC.

The CDR3 DNA is TGTGCCAGCAATGCGGCTGCCTACGAGCAGTACTTC. Protein product: CASNAAAYEQYF. The rearrangement links TRBV28 to TRBJ2-7; D remains unclear. CDR1 is MDHEN and CDR2 is SYDVKM in the germline V gene. V gave up 7 bases and J gave up 2 bases, with 9 bases separating them. This CDR3 comprises 12 residues.

Turning to this clonotype: Mismatch with germline at one junction end may stem from a read error. The V and J genes are TRBV20-1 and TRBJ2-5; 7 bases are shared with TRBD2. The CDR3 runs 12 residues. The germline V gene has CDR1 DFQATT and CDR2 SNEGSKA (reference sequence). DNA of the CDR3: TGCGGTGCTCGGGGGGTACAAGAGACCCAGTACTTC. As protein: CGARGVQETQYF.

This clonotype has a handful of counts. V is TRBV20-1 and J is TRBJ2-4; D not resolved. Trimming took off 6 bases at V and 4 bases at J, with 7 bases between the two ends. Germline lookup yields CDR1 DFQATT and CDR2 SNEGSKA (reference sequence). This CDR3 contains 11 residues. CDR3 sequence (DNA): TGCAGTGCCGGTGATAAAAACATTCAGTACTTC. Its protein product is CSAGDKNIQYF.

This clonotype was seen more than once but under ten times. The chain uses TRBV6-2 or TRBV6-3 and TRBJ2-7, with 10 bases identical to TRBD1. The length of the CDR3 is 15 residues. V trimming: 4 bases; J trimming: 2 bases; junction bases outside the gene matches: 5. Germline V gives CDR1 MNHEY, CDR2 SVGEGT. CDR3 sequence: CASSFRDRGPYEQYF. For the CDR3, the DNA is TGTGCCAGCAGTTTCCGGGACAGGGGACCCTACGAGCAGTACTTC.

The table lists this clonotype with many counts. The chain has TRBV3-1 and TRBJ1-2; D unclear. V was pared by 0 bases and J by 7 bases, with 9 bases between. This CDR3 is 13 amino acids long. In germline, CDR1 is LGHDT, CDR2 YNNKEL (reference sequence). The CDR3 nucleotides read TGTGCCAGCAGCCAAGAACAGTTTATTGGCTACACCTTC. Protein sequence: CASSQEQFIGYTF.

This clonotype was seen only a few times. The chain links TRBV14 to TRBJ1-5, with D unclear. In germline, CDR1 is SGHDN, CDR2 FVKESK. Trimming left V 4 bases short and J 6 bases short, with 16 bases between. The CDR3 sequence is 15 residues long. The CDR3 loop reads CASSLTNPHGQPQHF. In nucleotides, the CDR3 is TGTGCCAGCAGCCTCACAAACCCCCACGGTCAGCCCCAGCATTTT. Together with reference TRBV14 and TRBJ1-5, the CDR3 gives the full variable domain: EAGVTQFPSHSVIEKGQTVTLRCDPISGHDNLYWYRRVMGKEIKFLLHFVKESKQDESGMPNNRFLAERTGGTYSTLKVQPAELEDSGVYFCASSLTNPHGQPQHFGDGTRLSIL.

This clonotype showed up many times. This chain uses TRBV28 with TRBJ2-7; 8 bases agree with TRBD2. Germline CDR1 is MDHEN and CDR2 is SYDVKM. CDR3 length: 15 residues. The junction had 7 bases not matched to a gene; V was cut back by 4 bases and J by 2 bases. The CDR3 region is CASSSSGSPTYEQYF. The DNA of the CDR3 is TGTGCCAGCAGTTCGAGCGGGAGTCCCACCTACGAGCAGTACTTC.

This CDR3 is CASSRAGEPPGELFF. Written as DNA, the CDR3 is TGTGCCAGCAGCCGAGCGGGAGAACCCCCCGGGGAGCTGTTTTTT. This chain joins TRBV21-1 and TRBJ2-2. TRBV21-1 counts as a pseudogene. The CDR3 length is 15 residues.